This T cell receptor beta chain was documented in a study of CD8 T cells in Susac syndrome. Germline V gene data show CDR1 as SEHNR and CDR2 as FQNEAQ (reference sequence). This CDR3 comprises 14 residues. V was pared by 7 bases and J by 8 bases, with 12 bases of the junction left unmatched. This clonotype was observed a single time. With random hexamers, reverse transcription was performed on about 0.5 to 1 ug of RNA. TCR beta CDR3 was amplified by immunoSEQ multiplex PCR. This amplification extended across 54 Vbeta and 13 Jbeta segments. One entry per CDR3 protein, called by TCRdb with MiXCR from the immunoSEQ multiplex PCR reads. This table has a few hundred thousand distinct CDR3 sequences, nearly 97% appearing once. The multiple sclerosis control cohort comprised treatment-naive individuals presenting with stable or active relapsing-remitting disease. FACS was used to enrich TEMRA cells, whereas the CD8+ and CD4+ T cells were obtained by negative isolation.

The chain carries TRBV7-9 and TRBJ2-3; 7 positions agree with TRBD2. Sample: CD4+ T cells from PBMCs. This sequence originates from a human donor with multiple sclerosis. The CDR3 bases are TGTGCCAGCACCTCCGACCGCCCGGGGGGTACGCAGTATTTT. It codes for CASTSDRPGGTQYF.